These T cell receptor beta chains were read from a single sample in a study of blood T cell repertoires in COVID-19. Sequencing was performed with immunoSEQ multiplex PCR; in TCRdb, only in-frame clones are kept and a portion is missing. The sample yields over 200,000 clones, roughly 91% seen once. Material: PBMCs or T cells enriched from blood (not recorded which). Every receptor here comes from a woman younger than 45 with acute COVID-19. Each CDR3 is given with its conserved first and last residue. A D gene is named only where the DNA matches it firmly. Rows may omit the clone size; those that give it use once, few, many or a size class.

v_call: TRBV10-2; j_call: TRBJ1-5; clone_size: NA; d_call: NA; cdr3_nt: TGCGCCAGCGGGAACAGCCGGGGGCAGCCCCAGCATTTT; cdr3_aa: CASGNSRGQPQHF
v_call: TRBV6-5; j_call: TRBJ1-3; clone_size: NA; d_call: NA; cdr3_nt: TGTGCCAGCAGTACCCCGCGGGGAGCCGGAAACACCATATATTTT; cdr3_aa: CASSTPRGAGNTIYF
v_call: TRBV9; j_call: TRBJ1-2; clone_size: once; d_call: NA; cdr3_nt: TGTGCCAGCAGCGTACAGGGGAACTATGGCTACACCTTC; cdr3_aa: CASSVQGNYGYTF
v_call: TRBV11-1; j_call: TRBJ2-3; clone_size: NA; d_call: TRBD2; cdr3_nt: TGTGCCAGCAGCTACGGACTAGCAAAAGATACGCAGTATTTT; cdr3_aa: CASSYGLAKDTQYF
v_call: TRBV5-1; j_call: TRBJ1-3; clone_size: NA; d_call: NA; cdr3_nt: TGCGCCAGCAGCTTAGGAGACACCATATATTTT; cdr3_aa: CASSLGDTIYF
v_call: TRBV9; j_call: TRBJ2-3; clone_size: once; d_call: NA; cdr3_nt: TGTGCCAGCAGCGTAGCTGAGCCTTACACAGATACGCAGTATTTT; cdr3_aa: CASSVAEPYTDTQYF
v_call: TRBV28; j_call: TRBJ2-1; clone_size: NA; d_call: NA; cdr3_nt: TGTGCCAGCACCTCCTCCGGGACTCCGAGCTCCTACAATGAGCAGTTCTTC; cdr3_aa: CASTSSGTPSSYNEQFF
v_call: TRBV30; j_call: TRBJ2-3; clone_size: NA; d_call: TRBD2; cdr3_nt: TGTGCCTGGAGGACTAGCGGCTCAGATACGCAGTATTTT; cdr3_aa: CAWRTSGSDTQYF
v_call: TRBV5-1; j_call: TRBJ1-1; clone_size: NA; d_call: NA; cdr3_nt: TGCGCCAGCTACGGGGGGGAGTCGAGAGTGATGAACACTGAAGCTTTCTTT; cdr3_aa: CASYGGESRVMNTEAFF
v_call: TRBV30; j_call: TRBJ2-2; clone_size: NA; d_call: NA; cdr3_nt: TGTGCCTGGAATCCAGGGGCGGACACCGGGGAGCTGTTTTTT; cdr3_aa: CAWNPGADTGELFF
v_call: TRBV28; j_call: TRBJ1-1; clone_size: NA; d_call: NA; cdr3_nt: TGTGCCAGCAGTTTATCTAGGGGGGGGACTGAAGCTTTCTTT; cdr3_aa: CASSLSRGGTEAFF
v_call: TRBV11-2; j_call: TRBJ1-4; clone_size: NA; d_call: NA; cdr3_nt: TGTGCCAGCAGCTTAGACAGGGCGCGCGAAAAACTGTTTTTT; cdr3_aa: CASSLDRAREKLFF
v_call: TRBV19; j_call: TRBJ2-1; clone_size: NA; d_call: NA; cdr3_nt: TGTGCCAGTAGTATGGCCAGGGAAGTAGATAATGAGCAGTTCTTC; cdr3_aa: CASSMAREVDNEQFF
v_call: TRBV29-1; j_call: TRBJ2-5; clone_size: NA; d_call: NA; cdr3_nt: TGCAGCGTTCGGACAGACCAAGAGACCCAGTACTTC; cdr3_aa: CSVRTDQETQYF
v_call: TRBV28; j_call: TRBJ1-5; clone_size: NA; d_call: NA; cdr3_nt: TGTGCCAGCAGTTCCTGGGACACGCCAGGAATACAGCCCCAGCATTTT; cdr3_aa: CASSSWDTPGIQPQHF
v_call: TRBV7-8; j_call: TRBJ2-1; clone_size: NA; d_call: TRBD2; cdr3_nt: TGTGCCAGCAGCACTAGCGGGGGGCCATACAATGAGCAGTTCTTC; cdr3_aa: CASSTSGGPYNEQFF
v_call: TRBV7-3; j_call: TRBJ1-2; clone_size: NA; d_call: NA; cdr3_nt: TGTGCCAGCAGCTTAACCGGGGGGCGCGATGGCTACACCTTC; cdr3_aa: CASSLTGGRDGYTF
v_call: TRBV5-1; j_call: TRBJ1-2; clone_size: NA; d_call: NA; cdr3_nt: TGCGCCAGCAGCCTTGGTGAGGGAGCGAGACCCGGCGGCTACACCTTC; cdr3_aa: CASSLGEGARPGGYTF
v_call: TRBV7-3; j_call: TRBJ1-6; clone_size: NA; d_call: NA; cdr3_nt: TGTGCCAGCAGCTTAATTGGACACCAAAATTCACCCCTCCACTTT; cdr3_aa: CASSLIGHQNSPLHF
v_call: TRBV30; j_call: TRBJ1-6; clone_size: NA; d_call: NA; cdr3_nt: TGTGCCATGGGCGAGAGTGCGGGGCTGGATTCACCCCTCCACTTT; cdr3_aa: CAMGESAGLDSPLHF
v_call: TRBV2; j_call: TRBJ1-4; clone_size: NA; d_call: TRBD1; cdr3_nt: TGTGCCAGCAGGGGGACAGGGGCAACTAATGAAAAACTGTTTTTT; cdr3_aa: CASRGTGATNEKLFF
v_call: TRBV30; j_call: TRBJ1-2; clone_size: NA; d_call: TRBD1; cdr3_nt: TGTGCCTGCATGGGCAGGGGGCGGGTTGGCTACACCTTC; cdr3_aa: CACMGRGRVGYTF
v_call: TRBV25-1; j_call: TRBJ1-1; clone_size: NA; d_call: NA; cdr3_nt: TGTGCCAGCATGGAGTCCATGAACACTGAAGCTTTCTTT; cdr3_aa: CASMESMNTEAFF
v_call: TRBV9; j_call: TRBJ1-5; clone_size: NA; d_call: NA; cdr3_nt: TGTGCCAGCAGCGTAACAGGCGGGGGCAATCAGCCCCAGCATTTT; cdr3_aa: CASSVTGGGNQPQHF
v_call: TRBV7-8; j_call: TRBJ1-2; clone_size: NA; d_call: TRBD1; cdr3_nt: TGTGCCAGCAGCCGATCAGGGGGAGATTATGGCTACACCTTC; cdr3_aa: CASSRSGGDYGYTF
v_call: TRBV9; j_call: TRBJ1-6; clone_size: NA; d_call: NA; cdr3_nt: TGTGCCAGCAGCGTAGCTTCGGTGGACAGCCTACTCCACTTT; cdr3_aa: CASSVASVDSLLHF
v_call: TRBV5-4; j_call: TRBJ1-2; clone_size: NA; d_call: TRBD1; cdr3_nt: TGTGCCAGCAGCTTCCGGGACAGGGGAAAGGGCTACACCTTC; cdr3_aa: CASSFRDRGKGYTF
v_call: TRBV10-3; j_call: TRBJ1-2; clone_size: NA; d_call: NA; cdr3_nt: TGTGCCAGCCAATCCTTGCAGGGAACAATAAACTATGGCTACACCTTC; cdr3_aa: CASQSLQGTINYGYTF
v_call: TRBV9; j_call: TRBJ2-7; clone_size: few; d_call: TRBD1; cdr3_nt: TGTGCCAGCAGCGGCCGGACAGGGTTAGACGAGCAGTACTTC; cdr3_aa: CASSGRTGLDEQYF
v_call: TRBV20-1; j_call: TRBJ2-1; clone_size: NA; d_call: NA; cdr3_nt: TGCAGTGCCGCCGGTGGTGAGCAGTTCTTC; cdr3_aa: CSAAGGEQFF
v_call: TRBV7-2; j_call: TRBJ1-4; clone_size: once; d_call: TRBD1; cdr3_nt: TGTGCCAGCAGCTATGACAGGGGGACTAATGAAAAACTGTTTTTT; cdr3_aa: CASSYDRGTNEKLFF
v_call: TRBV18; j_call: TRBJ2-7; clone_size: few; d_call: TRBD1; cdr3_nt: TGTGCCAGCTCACCGGGACAGAGCTACGAGCAGTACTTC; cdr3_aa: CASSPGQSYEQYF
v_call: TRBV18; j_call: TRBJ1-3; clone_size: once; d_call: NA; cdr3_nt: TGTGCCAGCTCACCTTCATCCTCTGGAAACACCATATATTTT; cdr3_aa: CASSPSSSGNTIYF
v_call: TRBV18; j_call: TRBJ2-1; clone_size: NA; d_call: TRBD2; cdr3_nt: TGTGCCAGCTCACCTTTAGCGGGCCTAAACAATGAGCAGTTCTTC; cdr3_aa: CASSPLAGLNNEQFF
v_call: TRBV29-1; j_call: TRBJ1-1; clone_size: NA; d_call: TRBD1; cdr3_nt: TGCAGCTTCGGACAGGCCGGTCGTGAAGCTTTCTTT; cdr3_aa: CSFGQAGREAFF
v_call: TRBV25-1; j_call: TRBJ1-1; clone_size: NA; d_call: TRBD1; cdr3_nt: TGTGCCAGCAGTGGTCCGACAGGGACCCCCACTGAAGCTTTCTTT; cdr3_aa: CASSGPTGTPTEAFF
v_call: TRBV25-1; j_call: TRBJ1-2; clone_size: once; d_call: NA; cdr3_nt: TGTGCCAGCAGTGAGTTCGCAGTTGGCTACACCTTC; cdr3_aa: CASSEFAVGYTF
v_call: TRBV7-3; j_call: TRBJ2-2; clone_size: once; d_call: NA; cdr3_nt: TGTGCCAGCAGCCTCTCTACCATGGTCGGGGAGCTGTTTTTT; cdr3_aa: CASSLSTMVGELFF
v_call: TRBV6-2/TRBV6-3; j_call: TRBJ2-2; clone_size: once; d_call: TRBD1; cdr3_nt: TGTGCCAGCAGTTACTTAGGGGGCGACACCGGGGAGCTGTTTTTT; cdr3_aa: CASSYLGGDTGELFF
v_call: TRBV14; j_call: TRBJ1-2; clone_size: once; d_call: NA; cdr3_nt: TGTGCCAGCAGCCAGTCCCCCGCCAGGGTACGCTATGGCTACACCTTC; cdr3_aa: CASSQSPARVRYGYTF
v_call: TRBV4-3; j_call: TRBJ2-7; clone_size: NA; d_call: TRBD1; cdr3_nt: TGCGCCAGCAGCCAAGATCGGTGGGGACAGGGGGCCTACGAGCAGTACTTC; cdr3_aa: CASSQDRWGQGAYEQYF
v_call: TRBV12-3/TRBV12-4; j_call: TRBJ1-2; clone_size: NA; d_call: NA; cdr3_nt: TGTGCCAGCAGCGGCCGCCGGGTCTATGGCTACACCTTC; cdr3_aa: CASSGRRVYGYTF
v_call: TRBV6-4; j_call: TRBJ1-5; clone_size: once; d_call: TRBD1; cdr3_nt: TGTGCCAGCAGTGACTCGAGAGCGTTCGGGGCTGAGACAGGGAATATTGGCAATCAGCCCCAGCATTTT; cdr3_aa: CASSDSRAFGAETGNIGNQPQHF
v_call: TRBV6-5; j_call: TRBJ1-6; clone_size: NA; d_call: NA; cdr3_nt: TGTGCCAGCAGTTACCAAGACAATAATTCACCCCTCCACTTT; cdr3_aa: CASSYQDNNSPLHF
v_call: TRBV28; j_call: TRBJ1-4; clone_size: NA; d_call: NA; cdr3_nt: TGTGCCAGCAGCCCAGTGGGGAGGGTGGGAGAAAAACTGTTTTTT; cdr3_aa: CASSPVGRVGEKLFF
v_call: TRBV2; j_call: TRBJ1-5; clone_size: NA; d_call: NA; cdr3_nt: TGTGCCAGCAGGGAAGGGTCAGGGGGCAATCAGCCCCAGCATTTT; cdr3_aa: CASREGSGGNQPQHF
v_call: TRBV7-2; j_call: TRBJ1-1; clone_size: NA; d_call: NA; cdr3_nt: TGTGCCAGCAGCTTAGCGCGGGACGCCAGCAGGGCTGAAGCTTTCTTT; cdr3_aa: CASSLARDASRAEAFF
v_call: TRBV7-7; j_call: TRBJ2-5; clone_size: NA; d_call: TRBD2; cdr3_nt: TGTGCCAGCAGCCCCTTAGCGGGGGGGCGAGAGACCCAGTACTTC; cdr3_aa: CASSPLAGGRETQYF
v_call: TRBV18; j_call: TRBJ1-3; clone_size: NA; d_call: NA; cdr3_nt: TGTGCCAGCTCACCTAACAGGGAAGGAAACACCATATATTTT; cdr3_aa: CASSPNREGNTIYF